The present T cell receptor beta chain was sequenced within a study of response to subunit inactivated influenza vaccine. The CDR3 loop spans 18 amino acids. Germline CDR1 is SGHDT and CDR2 is YYEEEE. After removal of 2 bases from V and 1 base from J, the junction contained 10 bases not matched to a gene. Using its own MiXCR run on the RT-PCR reads, TCRdb lists one record per CDR3 protein. The table has hundreds of thousands of distinct CDR3 sequences, approximately 14% seen once. This receptor was identified in a man aged 50 or older who received an inactivated influenza vaccine. This specimen was PBMCs from blood, taken 11 to 12 days after vaccination. The rearrangement uses TRBV5-6 and TRBJ2-5; 11 nucleotides match TRBD2. CDR3 sequence reads: CASSFFGPGLAVQETQYF. The CDR3 DNA reads as TGTGCCAGCAGCTTCTTCGGACCGGGACTAGCGGTCCAAGAGACCCAGTACTTC.